This TCR beta chain was recorded in a study of blood T cell repertoires in COVID-19. Overall study: Italy, Spain and the United States were the sources of the convalescent and acute COVID-19 samples. Sample material is recorded as cDNA or gDNA derived from T cells, B-cell-depleted T cells, or PBMCs.

Trimming took 2 bases from V and 11 from J, leaving 10 bases between them. The CDR3 consists of 13 residues. Germline CDR1 is SGHTA and CDR2 is FQGTGA. The repertoire was sequenced with immunoSEQ multiplex PCR; TCRdb's copy has only in-frame clones and lacks some. Among around 200,000 clones listed, roughly 82% were seen once. This sequence was found in a man aged 40-49 years with acute COVID-19. What was sequenced was PBMCs or T cells enriched from blood (not recorded which). V gene TRBV7-3 combines with J gene TRBJ1-6; D is undetermined. DNA for the CDR3: TGTGCCAGCAGCTTATCAACCGAGACACCCCTCCACTTT. This translates into CASSLSTETPLHF.